These 17 T cell receptor beta chains came from one sample sequenced in a study of beta chain features in type 1 diabetes. Overall study results and limits: Within each of all four CD4+ subsets, Type 1 diabetes patients had TCRB CDR3s that were moderately but significantly shorter.

For these TCRs, the target antigens are not known. Sequenced material consisted of expressed TCRB transcripts (all of the isolated RNA was reverse transcribed). Assay: immunoSEQ multiplex PCR; the TCRdb copy retains only in-frame clones and omits some. Of a few hundred thousand clones listed, 16% were seen once; the top ten hold 0.065% to 0.095%. Sequenced sample: naive CD4+ T cells from blood. These receptor sequences come from a man under 40 with type 1 diabetes.

This clone was observed a handful of times. The chain couples TRBV4-1 to TRBJ2-1; the D gene could be TRBD1 or TRBD2 (6 bases each). Trimming took 1 base from V and 9 from J, leaving 10 bases between them. Germline V CDR1 and CDR2: MGHRA, YSYEKL. The length of the CDR3 is 13 residues. CDR3 protein: CASSQVRGGEQFF. DNA of the CDR3: TGCGCCAGCAGCCAAGTCAGGGGAGGTGAGCAGTTCTTC.

The chain joins TRBV28 to TRBJ2-7; the D is unclear. Germline V CDR1 and CDR2: MDHEN, SYDVKM. V gave up 3 bases and J gave up 6 bases, with 9 bases separating them. This CDR3 has 12 amino acids. The chain's CDR3 is CASSLKSREQYF. CDR3 nucleotide sequence: TGTGCCAGCAGTTTGAAAAGCCGCGAGCAGTACTTC.

This clone has just a few counts. The chain uses TRBV5-1 and TRBJ2-3; TRBD2 might be the D (6 bases). V lost 7 bases, J lost 4 bases, and 7 bases lay in between. There are 11 residues in the CDR3. CDR1 SGHRS and CDR2 YFSETQ come from the germline V gene. CDR3 loop: CASGTADTQYF. DNA for the CDR3: TGCGCCAGCGGGACTGCAGATACGCAGTATTTT.

The chain combines TRBV30 with TRBJ2-1, with D perhaps matching TRBD1 (5 bases). There are 13 residues in the CDR3. Germline V gene sequence: CDR1 GTSNPN, CDR2 SVGIG (reference sequence). The V gene lost 8 bases and the J gene lost 1 base, with 12 bases spanning the gap. The CDR3 bases are TGTGCCGCCCAGGGTAGGTCCTACAATGAGCAGTTCTTC. It encodes CAAQGRSYNEQFF.

The chain links TRBV4-3 to TRBJ2-5; D tentatively fits TRBD1 or TRBD2 (5 bases each). Trimming pared 5 bases from V and 3 bases from J, leaving 13 bases between. In germline, CDR1 is LGHNA, CDR2 YSLEER. CDR3 length: 14 amino acids. CDR3 coding DNA: TGCGCCAGCAGCTTTGGGACGGGGAAAGAGACCCAGTACTTC. Amino acids: CASSFGTGKETQYF.

J is TRBJ2-3 and V is TRBV10-1; 7 bases map to TRBD1. The germline gives CDR1 WNHNN, CDR2 SYGVQD (reference sequence). V lost 6 bases to trimming and J lost 1 base; unmatched junction nucleotides: 1. The CDR3 spans 13 residues. This chain's CDR3 is CASRGQGTDTQYF. In nucleotides, the CDR3 is TGCGCCAGCAGAGGACAGGGCACAGATACGCAGTATTTT.

This clone came up a few times. V gene TRBV5-4 combines with J gene TRBJ1-2; D is unclear. V lost 0 bases, J lost 8 bases, and 8 bases lay in between. CDR1 and CDR2 from the germline V gene are SGHNT and YYREEE (reference sequence). This CDR3 is 12 amino acids long. The CDR3 DNA sequence: TGTGCCAGCAGCTTGGTTTCCACGGGCTACACCTTC. Its translation: CASSLVSTGYTF.

This clone was picked up a small number of times. The genes are TRBV30 and TRBJ1-1; D is unresolved. Trimming shortened V by 5 bases and J by 5 bases, and 15 bases separated the two germline ends. CDR1 is GTSNPN, CDR2 SVGIG, per germline (reference sequence). The CDR3 runs to 13 residues. CDR3 sequence (DNA): TGTGCCTGGGAGACGGCTGCGGGTACTGAAGCTTTCTTT. As protein: CAWETAAGTEAFF.

The rearrangement links TRBV7-2 to TRBJ2-1; unclear D gene. The germline V gene encodes CDR1 SGHTA and CDR2 FQGNSA. V was pared by 5 bases and J by 0 bases, with 8 bases between. This CDR3 has 14 amino acids. The CDR3: CASSITSSYNEQFF. The CDR3 DNA is TGTGCCAGCAGCATAACGAGCTCCTACAATGAGCAGTTCTTC.

In its sample, this clone was seen a few times. The V gene is TRBV29-1, the J gene TRBJ2-4; D unclear. V shed 2 bases and J shed 9 bases, with 14 bases lying between them. This CDR3 has 13 amino acids. Per germline, CDR1 SQVTM and CDR2 ANQGSEA. The CDR3 is CSVEKPLTGIQYF. The CDR3 DNA follows: TGCAGCGTTGAAAAGCCCCTCACCGGCATTCAGTACTTC.

This chain links TRBV28 with TRBJ2-5; the D call may be TRBD1 or TRBD2 (6 bases each). CDR3 size: 16 residues. Germline V gives CDR1 MDHEN, CDR2 SYDVKM. The V end was cut by 6 bases, the J end by 5 bases, with 22 bases between. CDR3 nucleotides: TGTGCCAGCAGCCCCCAGACAGGAGGGGATGGTGAGACCCAGTACTTC. Its protein is CASSPQTGGDGETQYF.

This rearrangement joins TRBV11-3 to TRBJ2-4; D unresolved. V was shortened by 0 bases and J by 7 bases, with 10 bases between the two germline ends. Germline assignment: CDR1 SGHNT and CDR2 YENEEA. The CDR3 contains 14 residues. The CDR3 nucleotides are TGTGCCAGCAGCTTAGATCGGAGTTCGAACATTCAGTACTTC. It encodes CASSLDRSSNIQYF.

This clone appeared a few times. The chain links TRBV7-2 to TRBJ2-1, with D perhaps being TRBD1 or TRBD2 (5 bases each). The germline gives CDR1 SGHTA, CDR2 FQGNSA. The V and J ends lost 3 bases and 8 bases respectively, with 11 bases between them. The CDR3 is 13 amino acids. CDR3 sequence: CASSFQGRDEQFF. The DNA of the CDR3 is TGTGCCAGCAGCTTTCAGGGACGAGATGAGCAGTTCTTC.

Details on this clone: At one of its ends the junction is not consistent with the germline gene, which may arise from a read error. This chain uses TRBV4-2 with TRBJ2-1; 9 bases align to TRBD1. This CDR3 contains 12 residues. CDR1 and CDR2 from the germline V gene are LGHNA and YNFKEQ. In nucleotides, the CDR3 is TGTGCCAGCAGCCAAGATAGGGACAGGGCGGTCTTC. The encoded protein is CASSQDRDRAVF.

V is TRBV7-9 and J is TRBJ2-2; D is undetermined. V lost 5 bases and J 1 base, leaving 5 bases between the germline ends. The CDR3 contains 13 residues. Germline CDR1 and CDR2: SEHNR and FQNEAQ (reference sequence). The CDR3: CASSPMNTGELFF. CDR3 DNA: TGTGCCAGCAGCCCTATGAACACCGGGGAGCTGTTTTTT.

This rearrangement joins TRBV4-1 to TRBJ2-7; TRBD1 might be the D (7 bases). Germline-derived CDR1 and CDR2 are MGHRA and YSYEKL. The CDR3 is 19 amino acids. Trimming stripped 3 bases from V and 2 bases from J, with 26 bases between. DNA for the CDR3: TGCGCCAGCAGCCAGAGACAGGGTGACGCGGCGGGGCCAACCTACGAGCAGTACTTC. Translation gives CASSQRQGDAAGPTYEQYF.

The chain has TRBV7-2 and TRBJ2-1; TRBD2 matches at 11 bases. Trimming took 1 base from V and 13 from J; bases not matched to a gene: 3. Germline CDR1 reads SGHTA; CDR2 reads FQGNSA. There are 13 residues in the CDR3. The CDR3 DNA reads as TGTGCCAGCAGCTTAGGGCTAGCGGGAGGCCAGTTCTTC. This translates into CASSLGLAGGQFF.